Here is one T cell receptor beta chain with its context. What it binds is unknown. This sample stems from a study of resident and recirculating memory T cells in vitiligo. Looking at the study overall: Genomic DNA was extracted from whole homogenized samples, with no cell sorting. Study-wide results and caveats: Vitiligo lesions lacked a unique dominant clone, and clonality varied.

No patient showed confetti depigmentation, a clinical sign of active disease. Trimming shortened V by 11 bases and J by 0 bases, and 14 bases separated the two germline ends. The V gene's germline CDR1 is MNHEY and CDR2 SMNVEV (reference sequence). CDR3 length: 13 residues. The table came from immunoSEQ multiplex PCR; TCRdb's copy has only in-frame clones and leaves some out. The sample gives some 70,000 clones, roughly 90% of which show up once; just under 5% is in the top ten. The V gene is TRBV27, the J gene TRBJ2-7; no definite D call. Source material: blood. The sequence derives from a male donor with vitiligo. CDR3 amino acids: CASWRPGSYEQYF. Here the CDR3 DNA reads TGTGCCTCGTGGAGACCGGGCTCCTACGAGCAGTACTTC.